The 16 T cell receptor beta chains in this list originate from one sample, sequenced in a study of T cell repertoires in cytomegalovirus infection. TCRdb itself ran the reads through MiXCR, one entry per CDR3 protein. The data contain around 450,000 distinct CDR3 sequences, 31% of them singletons. The sequenced material came from PBMCs. The receptors stem from a human donor in good health (CMV status not recorded). Some clones in this sample may be carry-over from other donors' samples.

To note about this clonotype: This may arise from a read error, as a much more abundant clone is one base away. This rearrangement joins TRBV7-4 to TRBJ1-6; TRBD1 agrees at 8 bases. The germline V gene encodes CDR1 SGHVT and CDR2 SQSDAQ. The CDR3 is 15 residues long. The CDR3 sequence: CATPGQGKGDSLLHF. The DNA for the CDR3 is TGTGCCACCCCTGGACAGGGAAAGGGAGATTCACTCCTCCACTTT.

This clonotype was recorded at least ten times. The chain employs TRBV11-1 and TRBJ1-1; D gene uncertain. This CDR3 has 12 amino acids. Germline V gives CDR1 SGHAT, CDR2 FQDESV (reference sequence). The V gene lost 3 bases and the J gene lost 4 bases, with 6 bases spanning the gap. The CDR3 here is CASSFVGTEAFF. CDR3 bases: TGTGCCAGCAGCTTTGTGGGCACTGAAGCTTTCTTT. Together with reference TRBV11-1 and TRBJ1-1, the CDR3 gives the full variable domain: EAEVAQSPRYKITEKSQAVAFWCDPISGHATLYWYRQILGQGPELLVQFQDESVVDDSQLPKDRFSAERLKGVDSTLKIQPAELGDSAMYLCASSFVGTEAFFGQGTRLTVV.

This clonotype appeared a single time. This may stem from a read error, because a much larger clone lies one nucleotide away. The J gene is TRBJ2-2, the V gene TRBV6-6; 7 bases are shared with TRBD1. The germline V gene has CDR1 MNHNY and CDR2 SVGAGI (reference sequence). The CDR3 runs 13 residues. The CDR3 DNA reads as TGTGCCATCAGTTCCGACAGGGTCGGGGAGCTGTTTTTT. Its protein is CAISSDRVGELFF.

This clonotype has at least ten counts. This rearrangement joins TRBV25-1 to TRBJ1-5; D might be TRBD1 (5 bases). The V and J ends lost 1 base and 1 base respectively, with 5 bases between them. The CDR3 spans 14 residues. Germline loops: CDR1 MGHDK, CDR2 SYGVNS. CDR3 amino acids: CASSEWGSNQPQHF. The CDR3 DNA reads as TGTGCCAGCAGTGAATGGGGGAGCAATCAGCCCCAGCATTTT.

There are many counts of this clonotype. The V gene is TRBV7-6, the J gene TRBJ1-1, with unresolved D. Germline V gene sequence: CDR1 SGHVS, CDR2 FNYEAQ. The CDR3 is 17 amino acids. V shed 1 base and J shed 1 base, with 16 bases lying between them. CDR3: CASSLDPSQTQNTEAFF. DNA of the CDR3: TGTGCCAGCAGCTTAGATCCGTCTCAGACTCAGAACACTGAAGCTTTCTTT.

This clonotype was seen a handful of times. The CDR3 end shows no conserved phenylalanine or tryptophan, and so a read error is likely. The chain combines TRBV5-4 with TRBJ2-5; TRBD2 might be the D (7 bases). The CDR3 spans 16 residues. Trimming shortened V by 4 bases and J by 1 base, and 17 bases separated the two germline ends. The germline CDR1 and CDR2 sequences are SGHNT and YYREEE (reference sequence). CDR3 DNA sequence: TGTGCCAGCAGCGGCGAAGGGGGGGGGGTCCAAGAGACCCAGTACTTA. Translating it yields CASSGEGGGVQETQYL.

This chain links TRBV20-1 with TRBJ2-6, with 9 bases lining up with TRBD1. CDR3 length equals 18 residues. V shed 5 bases, J shed 1 base, and the junction held 12 bases outside the gene matches. Germline V gives CDR1 DFQATT, CDR2 SNEGSKA (reference sequence). The CDR3 bases are TGCAGTGCTCGAAGGGCCGGGACAGGGCCATCTGGGGCCAACGTCCTGACTTTC. This sequence encodes CSARRAGTGPSGANVLTF.

V gene TRBV7-3 combines with J gene TRBJ1-2; weak D call: TRBD1 (6 bases). Germline-derived CDR1 and CDR2 are SGHTA and FQGTGA. The CDR3 covers 12 residues. The CDR3 coding sequence is TGTTCCGGCCAGGGGTTTAACTATGGCTACACCTTC. Residues: CSGQGFNYGYTF.

There are many counts of this clonotype. V is TRBV7-2 and J is TRBJ2-3, with TRBD2 matching 7 bases. V shed 2 bases, J shed 2 bases, and the junction held 4 bases outside the gene matches. The CDR3 is 15 residues long. Per germline, CDR1 SGHTA and CDR2 FQGNSA. This chain's CDR3 is CASSLRRGTTDTQYF. The CDR3 coding sequence is TGTGCCAGCAGCTTAAGGCGGGGGACCACAGATACGCAGTATTTT.

The chain couples TRBV28 to TRBJ2-2; the D is unclear. CDR3 length: 17 amino acids. V was pared by 0 bases and J by 5 bases, with 16 bases between. CDR1 is MDHEN, CDR2 SYDVKM, per germline. CDR3 region: CASSLWSEPGETGELFF. The DNA of the CDR3 is TGTGCCAGCAGTTTATGGTCCGAACCAGGAGAAACCGGGGAGCTGTTTTTT.

This clonotype was detected only once. For the CDR3, the DNA is TGTGCCAGTAAGAGGGCCCCAACTAATGAAAAACTGTTTTTT. It is translated as CASKRAPTNEKLFF. This sequence joins TRBV19 and TRBJ1-4, with D unclear. Trimming left V 7 bases short and J 0 bases short, with 9 bases between. This CDR3 region has 14 residues. CDR1 is LNHDA and CDR2 is SQIVND in the germline V gene (reference sequence).

This clonotype showed up just a few times. This sequence joins TRBV27 and TRBJ1-6; D gene ambiguous. V gave up 0 bases and J gave up 7 bases, with 10 bases separating them. The germline V gene has CDR1 MNHEY and CDR2 SMNVEV (reference sequence). The CDR3 runs to 15 residues. CDR3 nucleotides: TGTGCCAGCAGTTTATCTGAGGGTGGGAATTCACCCCTCCACTTT. As protein: CASSLSEGGNSPLHF.

In its sample, this clonotype was seen many times. The chain links TRBV7-9 to TRBJ2-7; 8 nucleotides agree with TRBD1. Trimming removed 8 bases from V and 5 bases from J; junction bases left unmatched: 8. Per the germline V gene, CDR1 is SEHNR and CDR2 is FQNEAQ (reference sequence). CDR3 length: 13 amino acids. The CDR3 loop is CASEGDRMNEQYF. The CDR3 bases are TGTGCCAGCGAGGGGGACAGGATGAACGAGCAGTACTTC.

The chain has TRBV2 and TRBJ1-2; TRBD1 matches at 9 bases. This CDR3 is 15 amino acids long. Germline V lookup: CDR1 SNHLY, CDR2 FYNNEI. V dropped 4 bases and J dropped 2; count of bases not matched to a gene: 5. This CDR3 reads CASSGDRGNNYGYTF. The CDR3, as DNA: TGTGCCAGCAGTGGAGACAGGGGGAACAACTATGGCTACACCTTC.

This clonotype was seen a single time. This chain links TRBV2 with TRBJ2-2; 10 positions match TRBD1. Germline V gene lookup returns CDR1 SNHLY and CDR2 FYNNEI. The CDR3 is made up of 15 amino acids. V trimming: 7 bases; J trimming: 6 bases; junction bases outside the gene matches: 8. CDR3 nucleotides: TGTGCCAGCAATCGCGGGACAGGGGTATCCGGGGAGCTGTTTTTT. Translated: CASNRGTGVSGELFF.

The V gene is TRBV10-3, the J gene TRBJ2-1; D ambiguous. The germline V and J ends were trimmed by 3 bases and 5 bases, with 5 bases remaining between them. CDR3 length: 12 amino acids. The germline gives CDR1 ENHRY, CDR2 SYGVKD. This CDR3 is CAISDKHNEQFF. CDR3 bases: TGTGCCATCAGTGACAAACACAATGAGCAGTTCTTC.